This TCR beta chain was captured by sequencing in a study of cytomegalovirus exposure and HLA in healthy donors. As for the study in general: For the roughly 400 genotyped donors, roughly 81% fell within the Caucasian-associated ancestry cluster. Points from the study as a whole: A later analysis, which compared TCR beta chains of equal frequency, found the HLA-associated ones more clonally expanded. Upon later analysis, TCR association rates were observed to vary by HLA locus, being highest for DRB1 and lowest for HLA-C.

Although they were nominally healthy when sampled, donors likely had unrecorded immune exposures. PCR was performed using 60 Vbeta and 13 Jbeta primers. Sequencing used immunoSEQ multiplex PCR; TCRdb keeps in-frame clones, though not all of them. This sample has 110,000 to 150,000 clones, with about 80% found just once. Concerning this clone itself: Its antigen is as yet unknown.

This CDR3 is 14 amino acids long. The V gene's germline CDR1 is SNHLY and CDR2 FYNNEI. V was pared by 6 bases and J by 4 bases, with 14 bases between. The sequenced sample consisted of PBMCs. The sequence was collected from a woman aged 55-69 years in good health and CMV-seropositive. This rearrangement joins TRBV2 to TRBJ2-3; D is uncertain. This CDR3 is CASSPLTSPDTQYF. The DNA for the CDR3 is TGTGCCAGCAGCCCCTTGACATCCCCAGATACGCAGTATTTT.